Shown below are 26 T cell receptor beta chains from a single sample sequenced in a study of identical twins. TCRdb re-analysed the 5' RACE reads in MiXCR, keeping a single row per CDR3 protein. The sample shows 1.5 million or so distinct CDR3 sequences, under 35% of them seen only once. Sequenced material: cord blood. These receptors all come from a newborn girl in good health.

The chain recombines TRBV4-2 with TRBJ2-7; 13 bases map to TRBD2. The CDR3 contains 17 residues. With 4 bases clipped from V and 3 bases from J, the junction kept 9 bases outside the gene matches. Germline CDR1 and CDR2: LGHNA and YNFKEQ. The CDR3 sequence is CASSLGLAGMELYEQYF. CDR3 coding DNA: TGTGCCAGCAGCCTGGGACTAGCGGGAATGGAGCTCTACGAGCAGTACTTC.

V gene TRBV27 combines with J gene TRBJ2-1; D is unresolved. CDR1 and CDR2 (germline): MNHEY, SMNVEV (reference sequence). This CDR3 region has 14 residues. Trimming cost V 0 bases and J 6 bases, with 9 bases left between them. The CDR3 region is CASSLSPGSNEQFF. CDR3 nucleotides: TGTGCCAGCAGTTTATCCCCTGGTTCCAATGAGCAGTTCTTC.

The chain joins TRBV20-1 to TRBJ2-7, with D possibly TRBD1 on 6 matching bases. From germline, CDR1 is DFQATT and CDR2 SNEGSKA (reference sequence). The length of the CDR3 is 14 residues. V lost 3 bases and J lost 0, with 12 bases in between. The CDR3 loop reads CSARRQGSSYEQYF. CDR3 coding DNA: TGCAGTGCTAGGCGCCAGGGGAGCTCCTACGAGCAGTACTTC.

The chain joins TRBV12-3 or TRBV12-4 to TRBJ2-1; no clear D. Trimming pared 6 bases from V and 6 bases from J, leaving 6 bases between. This CDR3 comprises 11 residues. DNA of the CDR3: TGTGCCAGCAGGAACCCCAATGAGCAGTTCTTC. It specifies CASRNPNEQFF.

This clonotype was counted ten times or more. V gene TRBV20-1 combines with J gene TRBJ2-7; 9 nucleotides line up with TRBD1. CDR1 is DFQATT, CDR2 SNEGSKA, per germline (reference sequence). The CDR3 covers 15 residues. After removal of 6 bases from V and 0 bases from J, the junction contained 9 bases not matched to a gene. The CDR3 protein is CSAQTGTGNSYEQYF. CDR3 nucleotide sequence: TGCAGTGCCCAGACCGGGACAGGGAACTCCTACGAGCAGTACTTC.

This clonotype has more than one count but fewer than ten. V gene TRBV15 combines with J gene TRBJ2-5; D not resolved. V was cut by 0 bases and J by 5 bases, with 10 bases left in between. The CDR3 loop spans 14 amino acids. CDR1 is LNHNV and CDR2 is YYDKDF in the germline V gene (reference sequence). The CDR3 is CATSRESSLETQYF. CDR3 bases: TGTGCCACCAGCAGAGAGTCCTCGTTGGAGACCCAGTACTTC.

The gene calls are TRBV5-1 and TRBJ2-5; 13 bases are shared with TRBD2. With the DNA end fitting TRBJ2-7 better, the J assignment may be wrong. Germline V gives CDR1 SGHRS, CDR2 YFSETQ. This CDR3 is 14 amino acids long. CDR3 protein: CASSSGLAGHEQYF. The CDR3 coding sequence is TGCGCCAGCAGCTCGGGACTAGCGGGACACGAGCAGTACTTC.

This clonotype was observed a handful of times. The chain carries TRBV7-2 and TRBJ2-2; D gene uncertain. With 2 bases removed from V and 7 bases from J, the gap between germline ends came to 5 bases. This CDR3 contains 12 residues. The V gene's germline CDR1 is SGHTA and CDR2 FQGNSA. CDR3 protein: CASSLWIGELFF. For the CDR3, the DNA is TGTGCCAGCAGCTTATGGATCGGGGAGCTGTTTTTT.

This clonotype was counted between two and nine times. The DNA for the CDR3 is TGTGCCAGCAGCCAAGATCTTGCTTTAGCGGGAGGCACAGATACGCAGTATTTT. This sequence encodes CASSQDLALAGGTDTQYF. The chain carries TRBV14 and TRBJ2-3; 9 nucleotides align to TRBD2. Germline V gene lookup returns CDR1 SGHDN and CDR2 FVKESK. The J segment lost 1 base and the V segment lost 0 bases, leaving 8 bases of the junction unmatched. The CDR3 has 18 amino acids.

The chain is built from TRBV28 and TRBJ1-4; 8 nucleotides align to TRBD1. This CDR3 comprises 16 residues. Germline trimming cut 5 bases from V and 2 bases from J; bases unmatched to any gene: 7. Germline loops: CDR1 MDHEN, CDR2 SYDVKM. The CDR3 here is CASSVPRGLTNEKLFF. The CDR3 coding sequence is TGTGCCAGCAGTGTACCCAGGGGGCTGACTAATGAAAAACTGTTTTTT.

In regard to this clonotype: This may be a read error: a much more frequent sequence differs by one nucleotide. The CDR3 coding sequence is TGTGCCAGCAGTGACTGGGACTATGGCTACACCTTC. This gives the protein CASSDWDYGYTF. This chain joins TRBV2 and TRBJ1-2, with D unresolved. Germline CDR1 is SNHLY and CDR2 is FYNNEI. This CDR3 contains 12 residues. Trimming stripped 3 bases from V and 3 bases from J, with 5 bases between.

The chain is built from TRBV20-1 and TRBJ2-5; D perhaps matches TRBD2 (6 bases). This CDR3 has 12 residues. The V end lost 5 bases, the J end lost 7 bases, and 14 bases lay between the germline ends. CDR1 is DFQATT and CDR2 is SNEGSKA in the germline V gene (reference sequence). This CDR3 is CSAAPGVGTQYF. CDR3 DNA: TGCAGTGCTGCCCCGGGAGTAGGGACCCAGTACTTC.

This clonotype has only a few counts. The rearrangement uses TRBV12-3 or TRBV12-4 and TRBJ1-1; possible D gene TRBD1, 5 bases. Trimming cost V 2 bases and J 10 bases, with 17 bases left between them. The CDR3 runs to 14 residues. The CDR3 loop is CASSLKGRRFPAFF. The CDR3 region has the DNA TGTGCCAGCAGTTTAAAGGGACGACGATTCCCAGCTTTCTTT.

The chain recombines TRBV5-4 with TRBJ2-5, with a possible D match to TRBD2 (6 bases). Germline V gene lookup returns CDR1 SGHNT and CDR2 YYREEE (reference sequence). The CDR3 totals 16 residues. Trimming cost V 0 bases and J 11 bases, with 23 bases left between them. CDR3 sequence (DNA): TGTGCCAGCAGCTTGGCCGGGCTAGCGTTGGGCAATGAGCAGTACTTC. Translation: CASSLAGLALGNEQYF. Full variable domain (missing parts from reference TRBV5-4 and TRBJ2-5): ETGVTQSPTHLIKTRGQQVTLRCSSQSGHNTVSWYQQALGQGPQFIFQYYREEENGRGNFPPRFSGLQFPNYSSELNVNALELDDSALYLCASSLAGLALGNEQYFGPGTRLLVL.

This clonotype occurred a few times. The rearrangement links TRBV10-3 to TRBJ2-5; 7 positions agree with TRBD1. The germline V gene encodes CDR1 ENHRY and CDR2 SYGVKD. V lost 4 bases to trimming and J lost 5 bases; unmatched junction nucleotides: 1. CDR3 length: 12 residues. The CDR3 region is CAISVDRETQYF. DNA for the CDR3: TGTGCCATCAGTGTGGACAGGGAGACCCAGTACTTC.

The rearrangement joins TRBV12-3 or TRBV12-4 to TRBJ2-7; D not resolved. V was pared by 1 base and J by 6 bases, with 13 bases between. The CDR3 length is 14 residues. CDR3 sequence (DNA): TGTGCCAGCAGTTTAGTGGCCTCATGGGGCGAGCAGTACTTC. Encoded protein: CASSLVASWGEQYF.

The CDR3: CSARTSGANVLTF. CDR3 nucleotides: TGCAGTGCTAGGACCTCTGGGGCCAACGTCCTGACTTTC. The J gene is TRBJ2-6, the V gene TRBV20-1; D unclear. The CDR3 length is 13 residues. V lost 3 bases and J lost 0, with 3 bases in between. CDR1 is DFQATT, CDR2 SNEGSKA, per germline (reference sequence).

In this sample, this clonotype turned up a few times. V gene TRBV29-1 combines with J gene TRBJ2-7, with D perhaps TRBD2 (5 bases). CDR1 is SQVTM, CDR2 ANQGSEA, per germline. V was pared by 5 bases and J by 3 bases, with 17 bases between. This CDR3 contains 14 residues. The CDR3 spells CSVLSSTDYYEQYF. The CDR3 coding sequence is TGCAGCGTTCTTTCTAGCACCGACTACTACGAGCAGTACTTC.

The rearrangement uses TRBV12-3 or TRBV12-4 and TRBJ1-1, with D tentatively TRBD1 (5 bases). The CDR3 totals 15 residues. V was pared by 5 bases and J by 0 bases, with 13 bases between. The CDR3 nucleotides read TGTGCCAGCAGTAAGGGACGGAGGTTGAACACTGAAGCTTTCTTT. Its protein is CASSKGRRLNTEAFF.

This chain connects TRBV12-3 or TRBV12-4 to TRBJ1-1; TRBD1 agrees at 9 bases. The trim removed 3 bases at V and 1 base at J, leaving 12 bases unmatched. The CDR3 is made up of 18 amino acids. The CDR3 sequence: CASSFSSGTGFGNTEAFF. CDR3 sequence (DNA): TGTGCCAGCAGTTTCAGTTCCGGGACAGGGTTTGGGAACACTGAAGCTTTCTTT.

The rearrangement joins TRBV20-1 to TRBJ1-4; TRBD1 matches 8 bases. V lost 2 bases and J lost 3; bases outside the gene matches: 8. The germline V gene has CDR1 DFQATT and CDR2 SNEGSKA (reference sequence). The CDR3 covers 16 residues. The CDR3 loop reads CSARLVTGEPNEKLFF. CDR3 nucleotides: TGCAGTGCTAGACTAGTGACAGGGGAGCCTAATGAAAAACTGTTTTTT.

The chain joins TRBV6-1 to TRBJ2-7; D may be TRBD2 (7 bases). The germline V gene encodes CDR1 MNHNS and CDR2 SASEGT. There are 19 residues in the CDR3. Trimming took 6 bases from V and 7 from J, leaving 34 bases between them. Written as DNA, the CDR3 is TGTGCCAGCAGCCGAAATCGAGGGGGAGTTCCTGGCGGGGGAGGTGAGCAGTACTTC. The encoded protein is CASSRNRGGVPGGGGEQYF.

For the CDR3, the DNA is TGTGCCAGCAGCTTAAGGAGACAGGGTAATTCACCCCTCCACTTT. Its protein product is CASSLRRQGNSPLHF. This chain uses TRBV7-2 with TRBJ1-6; the match to TRBD1 covers 7 bases. The ends lost 2 bases at V and 6 bases at J; junction bases unmatched: 4. This CDR3 is 15 amino acids long. Germline V lookup: CDR1 SGHTA, CDR2 FQGNSA.

V gene TRBV14 combines with J gene TRBJ2-3; D is possibly TRBD2 (5 bases). The length of the CDR3 is 15 residues. The ends were cut back, 1 base at V and 2 bases at J, with 10 bases in the middle. Germline V CDR1 and CDR2: SGHDN, FVKESK. CDR3 nucleotides: TGTGCCAGCAGCCAAGTAACGGGGTCCACAGATACGCAGTATTTT. It codes for CASSQVTGSTDTQYF.

The chain has TRBV29-1 and TRBJ2-2; 10 bases match TRBD2. Germline-derived CDR1 and CDR2 are SQVTM and ANQGSEA. The CDR3 loop spans 17 amino acids. The CDR3 region is CSYAFPRASGSIGELFF. The CDR3 DNA reads TGCAGTTACGCATTCCCACGGGCTAGCGGGAGTATAGGGGAGCTGTTTTTT.

In its sample, this clonotype was seen a few times. The V and J genes are TRBV14 and TRBJ2-7, with D perhaps TRBD1 (6 bases). The CDR3 contains 12 residues. Germline-derived CDR1 and CDR2 are SGHDN and FVKESK. V lost 5 bases to trimming and J lost 6 bases, with 11 bases between them. The CDR3: CASSSTGTEQYF. CDR3 bases: TGTGCCAGCAGCTCGACAGGTACCGAGCAGTACTTC. The variable domain in full, completed from reference TRBV14 and TRBJ2-7, reads EAGVTQFPSHSVIEKGQTVTLRCDPISGHDNLYWYRRVMGKEIKFLLHFVKESKQDESGMPNNRFLAERTGGTYSTLKVQPAELEDSGVYFCASSSTGTEQYFGPGTRLTVT.